This T cell receptor (beta chain) emerged from a study of cytomegalovirus exposure and HLA in healthy donors. Amplification used 60 Vbeta primers and 13 Jbeta primers. Clones were sequenced by immunoSEQ multiplex PCR, and TCRdb holds only the in-frame ones, with some missing. The sample consists of approximately 140,000 clones, about four fifths of them appearing once. This clone has only one observation. As for the donors, each was a healthy bone marrow donor. The CDR3 spans 18 residues. V was shortened by 0 bases and J by 1 base, with 15 bases between the two germline ends. The germline V gene encodes CDR1 MGHRA and CDR2 YSYEKL.

The specimen was PBMCs. The receptor was derived from a man between 18 and 29 years old in good health and CMV-seronegative. The chain links TRBV4-1 to TRBJ2-2; the D is unclear. DNA of the CDR3: TGCGCCAGCAGCCAAGATCAGGTTTGGCGTCAGAACACCGGGGAGCTGTTTTTT. This sequence encodes CASSQDQVWRQNTGELFF.